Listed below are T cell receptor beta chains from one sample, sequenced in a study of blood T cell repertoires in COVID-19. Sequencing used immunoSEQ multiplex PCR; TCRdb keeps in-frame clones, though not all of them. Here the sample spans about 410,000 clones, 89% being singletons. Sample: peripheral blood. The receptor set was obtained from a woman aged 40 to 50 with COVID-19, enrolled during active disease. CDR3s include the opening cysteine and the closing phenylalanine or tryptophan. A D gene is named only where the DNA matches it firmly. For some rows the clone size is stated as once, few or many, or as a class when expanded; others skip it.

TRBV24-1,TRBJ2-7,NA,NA,CATSRDSGTLRGQYF,TGTGCCACCAGTCGTGACTCAGGGACACTACGAGGGCAGTACTTC
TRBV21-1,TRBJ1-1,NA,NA,CASSKGPYTEAFF,TGTGCCAGCAGCAAAGGGCCGTACACTGAAGCTTTCTTT
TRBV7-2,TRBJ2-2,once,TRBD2,CASSRGTSGNTGELFF,TGTGCCAGCAGCAGAGGGACTAGCGGTAACACCGGGGAGCTGTTTTTT
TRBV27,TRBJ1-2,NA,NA,CASSLRDNYGYTF,TGTGCCAGCAGTTTACGGGATAACTATGGCTACACCTTC
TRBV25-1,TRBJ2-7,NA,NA,CASSHGGVYEQYF,TGTGCCAGCAGTCACGGAGGGGTCTACGAGCAGTACTTC
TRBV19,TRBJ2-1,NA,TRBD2,CASSMGPSGRYYDEQFF,TGTGCCAGTAGTATGGGGCCTAGCGGGAGGTATTACGATGAGCAGTTCTTC
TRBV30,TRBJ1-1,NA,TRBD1,CAWRDPGTGNTEAFF,TGTGCCTGGAGAGACCCCGGGACAGGGAACACTGAAGCTTTCTTT
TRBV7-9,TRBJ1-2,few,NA,CASSLGQGSYGYTF,TGTGCCAGCAGCTTAGGGCAGGGATCCTATGGCTACACCTTC
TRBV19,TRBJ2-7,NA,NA,CASSFTGRGHEQYF,TGTGCCAGTAGTTTTACAGGGAGAGGTCACGAGCAGTACTTC
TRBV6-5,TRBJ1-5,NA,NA,CASSQGNSNQPQHF,TGTGCCAGCAGTCAGGGTAACAGCAATCAGCCCCAGCATTTT
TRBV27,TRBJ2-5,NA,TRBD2,CASSLVGLAGDEYF,TGTGCCAGCAGTTTAGTTGGGCTAGCGGGGGATGAGTACTTC
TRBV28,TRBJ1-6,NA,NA,CASSLTALALGGSPLHF,TGTGCCAGCAGTTTAACTGCCCTGGCCTTGGGAGGGTCACCCCTCCACTTT
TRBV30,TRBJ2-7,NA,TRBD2,CAWNRGSVYEQYF,TGTGCCTGGAACCGCGGGAGCGTATACGAGCAGTACTTC
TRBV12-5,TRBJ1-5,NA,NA,CASGSIGGQPQHF,TGTGCTAGTGGTTCAATCGGGGGTCAGCCCCAGCATTTT